This T cell receptor beta chain was profiled in a study of blood T cells in healthy people across ages. Whole-study findings and limits: Long-lived donors carried more naive CD4+ cells and greater diversity than aged donors. Per million T cells, the diversity of TCR beta decreased roughly linearly as age advanced.

The CDR3 covers 14 residues. The germline gives CDR1 ENHRY, CDR2 SYGVKD. V lost 0 bases to trimming and J lost 3 bases; unmatched junction nucleotides: 1. Every sample had a minimum of 6 million PBMCs isolated. For this clonotype: The antigen is undetermined.

Sample-barcoded 5' priming and a J-beta primer mix drove a second PCR of roughly 7 to 11 cycles. A single record per CDR3 protein comes from TCRdb applying MiXCR to the 5' RACE reads. The sample includes about 670,000 distinct CDR3 sequences, 40% to 50% of them seen just once. This TCR derives from a man older than 75 in good health. This chain links TRBV10-3 with TRBJ2-5; 7 bases match TRBD1. The material sequenced was blood. CDR3 protein: CAISESGTEETQYF. Written as DNA, the CDR3 is TGTGCCATCAGTGAGTCGGGGACAGAAGAGACCCAGTACTTC.